These 22 T cell receptor beta chains originate from one sample sequenced in a study of CD8 T cells in Susac syndrome. A quantity of roughly 0.5 to 1 ug RNA underwent reverse transcription using random hexamers. TCRdb independently ran MiXCR on the immunoSEQ multiplex PCR reads; one entry per CDR3 protein. The sample has some 120,000 distinct CDR3 sequences, roughly 94% seen once; the top ten hold roughly 0.13%. The sequencing sample was made of CD4+ T cells from PBMCs. The receptors were gathered from a human donor with multiple sclerosis.

The chain is built from TRBV4-3 and TRBJ2-1; D is uncertain. This CDR3 has 14 amino acids. Germline lookup yields CDR1 LGHNA and CDR2 YSLEER. Deletions cut 0 bases from V and 11 bases from J, with 14 bases between. CDR3 sequence: CASSQDVSLAKQFF. In DNA form, the CDR3 reads TGCGCCAGCAGCCAAGATGTTTCTTTGGCAAAGCAGTTCTTC.

The CDR3 sequence: CASSWTGDFSYEQYF. The CDR3 bases are TGTGCCAGTAGCTGGACAGGGGACTTCTCCTACGAGCAGTACTTC. V and J are TRBV19 and TRBJ2-7; 9 bases agree with TRBD1. This CDR3 region has 15 residues. From germline, CDR1 is LNHDA and CDR2 SQIVND (reference sequence). With 6 bases clipped from V and 0 bases from J, the junction kept 6 bases outside the gene matches.

This clonotype appeared once. The chain has TRBV6-5 and TRBJ1-1; D is ambiguous. Germline CDR1 is MNHEY and CDR2 is SVGAGI. V was cut by 0 bases and J by 7 bases, with 12 bases left in between. The CDR3 extends over 14 amino acids. In DNA form, the CDR3 reads TGTGCCAGCAGTTACTCGGACGAGAAGGATGAAGCTTTCTTT. Translation: CASSYSDEKDEAFF.

The chain has TRBV10-2 and TRBJ1-2; D gene uncertain. The length of the CDR3 is 12 residues. Trimming pared 6 bases from V and 4 bases from J, leaving 9 bases between. Germline V gene sequence: CDR1 WSHSY, CDR2 SAAADI. CDR3: CASRDGIYGYTF. The CDR3, as DNA: TGCGCCAGCAGGGACGGAATCTATGGCTACACCTTC.

With regard to this clonotype: The junction and the germline gene differ at one end; a read error may be behind it. The chain uses TRBV7-6 and TRBJ2-7; D call uncertain. The CDR3 has 14 amino acids. Germline V gene data show CDR1 as SGHVS and CDR2 as FNYEAQ. This CDR3 reads CASSLAPDSNEQYF. DNA of the CDR3: TGTGCCAGCAGCTTAGCCCCCGACTCCAACGAGCAGTACTTC.

The chain is built from TRBV7-2 and TRBJ2-1; 7 bases fit TRBD2. Unmatched junction bases numbered 9, after V lost 5 bases and J lost 5 bases. Germline CDR1 SGHTA, CDR2 FQGNSA. CDR3 length: 15 residues. The CDR3 loop reads CASSPRGSFNNEQFF. The CDR3 nucleotides read TGTGCCAGCAGCCCTCGCGGGAGTTTCAACAATGAGCAGTTCTTC.

The chain carries TRBV18 and TRBJ1-4; tentatively, D is TRBD1 (6 bases). Germline CDR1 and CDR2: KGHSH and LQKENI. V was cut by 10 bases and J by 8 bases, with 17 bases left in between. The length of the CDR3 is 13 residues. CDR3 protein: CATRPGADEKLFF. In nucleotides, the CDR3 is TGTGCCACCCGACCAGGGGCGGACGAAAAACTGTTTTTT.

V usage is TRBV20-1 and J usage is TRBJ2-5, with D perhaps matching TRBD1 (5 bases). CDR3 size: 15 residues. V lost 1 base, J lost 5 bases, and 17 bases lay in between. Germline V gene data show CDR1 as DFQATT and CDR2 as SNEGSKA (reference sequence). The CDR3, as DNA: TGCAGTGCTAGAGCCCGGTGGGCTAGGGGTGAGACCCAGTACTTC. It yields the protein CSARARWARGETQYF.

V and J are TRBV4-1 and TRBJ2-1; 10 bases line up with TRBD1. From germline, CDR1 is MGHRA and CDR2 YSYEKL. This CDR3 spans 15 amino acids. The V segment lost 5 bases and the J segment 4 bases; nucleotides outside the gene matches: 5. CDR3 nucleotide sequence: TGCGCCAGCAGCACAAGGACAGGGGGGTACAATGAGCAGTTCTTC. It is translated as CASSTRTGGYNEQFF.

The genes are TRBV12-3 or TRBV12-4 and TRBJ1-2; D might be TRBD1 (5 bases). Trimming removed 3 bases from V and 6 bases from J, with 17 bases in between. This CDR3 spans 15 amino acids. CDR3 nucleotide sequence: TGTGCCAGCAGTTTGGAGGCCAGGGCGGGGGATGGCTACACCTTC. Amino acid sequence: CASSLEARAGDGYTF.

This clonotype was counted a single time. The rearrangement uses TRBV7-9 and TRBJ2-1; no clear D gene. Trimming left V 0 bases short and J 0 bases short, with 6 bases between. The CDR3 covers 15 residues. Germline values: CDR1 SEHNR, CDR2 FQNEAQ (reference sequence). CDR3 DNA sequence: TGTGCCAGCAGCTTAGCGGGTAGCTCCTACAATGAGCAGTTCTTC. The encoded protein is CASSLAGSSYNEQFF. The whole variable domain, filled in from reference TRBV7-9 and TRBJ2-1, reads DTGVSQNPRHKITKRGQNVTFRCDPISEHNRLYWYRQTLGQGPEFLTYFQNEAQLEKSRLLSDRFSAERPKGSFSTLEIQRTEQGDSAMYLCASSLAGSSYNEQFFGPGTRLTVL.

This sequence joins TRBV18 and TRBJ2-2; D ambiguous. V shed 2 bases and J shed 5 bases, with 9 bases lying between them. The CDR3 spans 14 residues. CDR1 is KGHSH and CDR2 is LQKENI in the germline V gene. The CDR3 sequence is CASSPNEATGELFF. In nucleotides, the CDR3 is TGTGCCAGCTCACCAAATGAGGCTACCGGGGAGCTGTTTTTT.

The chain is built from TRBV7-9 and TRBJ1-1; D gene unclear. Trimming pared 0 bases from V and 10 bases from J, leaving 9 bases between. Germline CDR1 is SEHNR and CDR2 is FQNEAQ (reference sequence). CDR3 length equals 12 residues. CDR3 DNA: TGTGCCAGCAGCTTAGCGGGCCGACGAGCTTTCTTT. Its protein is CASSLAGRRAFF.

The chain is built from TRBV30 and TRBJ2-1, with 13 nucleotides matching TRBD2. The length of the CDR3 is 16 residues. The J segment lost 9 bases and the V segment lost 4 bases, leaving 12 bases of the junction unmatched. Germline lookup yields CDR1 GTSNPN and CDR2 SVGIG (reference sequence). The CDR3 nucleotides read TGTGCCTGGACCAGGCCCGGGACTAGCGGGATGGGTGAGCAGTTCTTC. This sequence encodes CAWTRPGTSGMGEQFF. Full variable domain (outside the CDR3, taken from reference TRBV30 and TRBJ2-1): SQTIHQWPATLVQPVGSPLSLECTVEGTSNPNLYWYRQAAGRGLQLLFYSVGIGQISSEVPQNLSASRPQDRQFILSSKKLLLSDSGFYLCAWTRPGTSGMGEQFFGPGTRLTVL.

This clonotype has a single count. CDR3 nucleotide sequence: TGTGCCAGCAGCTCTCCATATCAGGGGGCGAGGACAGATACGCAGTATTTT. Protein sequence: CASSSPYQGARTDTQYF. The chain carries TRBV3-1 and TRBJ2-3, with 8 bases lining up with TRBD1. J gave up 3 bases and V 5 bases, and 13 bases lay outside the gene matches. The germline gives CDR1 LGHDT, CDR2 YNNKEL (reference sequence). The CDR3 covers 17 residues.

The V and J genes are TRBV9 and TRBJ1-6; unclear D gene. The germline V gene encodes CDR1 SGDLS and CDR2 YYNGEE. Trimming removed 4 bases at V and 0 bases at J, with 8 bases between. This CDR3 region has 15 residues. The CDR3 DNA reads as TGTGCCAGCAGCTCACAGAGCTCCTATAATTCACCCCTCCACTTT. Protein: CASSSQSSYNSPLHF.

In this sample, this clonotype turned up a few times. The chain recombines TRBV5-4 with TRBJ2-5, with unresolved D. The V and J ends lost 2 bases and 5 bases respectively, with 7 bases between them. Germline CDR1 is SGHNT and CDR2 is YYREEE (reference sequence). The CDR3 consists of 12 residues. CDR3 nucleotide sequence: TGTGCCAGCAGCTTCTCTAGGGAGACCCAGTACTTC. Translating gives CASSFSRETQYF.

The gene calls are TRBV19 and TRBJ1-5; D unresolved. V dropped 7 bases and J dropped 5 bases, with 12 bases sitting between them. Germline V gene sequence: CDR1 LNHDA, CDR2 SQIVND (reference sequence). The CDR3 consists of 13 residues. This CDR3 is CASTRDKDQPQHF. CDR3 DNA sequence: TGTGCCAGTACAAGAGACAAAGATCAGCCCCAGCATTTT.

The genes are TRBV20-1 and TRBJ1-1; D may be TRBD1 (5 bases). Looked up from germline, CDR1 is DFQATT and CDR2 is SNEGSKA (reference sequence). This CDR3 is built from 12 residues. The V end was cut by 4 bases, the J end by 5 bases, with 11 bases between. The CDR3 region is CSATTVWTEAFF. In DNA, the CDR3 is TGCAGTGCTACGACAGTATGGACTGAAGCTTTCTTT.

This chain connects TRBV18 to TRBJ2-5; TRBD1 agrees at 7 bases. The germline V gene has CDR1 KGHSH and CDR2 LQKENI. Trimming cost V 4 bases and J 5 bases; bases outside gene matches: 10. CDR3 length equals 15 residues. The CDR3 region has the DNA TGTGCCAGCTCACGACGACAGGGTTCGGGTGAGACCCAGTACTTC. It codes for CASSRRQGSGETQYF.

The chain has TRBV11-2 and TRBJ2-3; 8 bases agree with TRBD2. CDR3 length equals 18 residues. Per the germline V gene, CDR1 is SGHAT and CDR2 is FQNNGV. V was pared by 1 base and J by 5 bases, with 14 bases of the junction left unmatched. The CDR3 loop reads CASSLGASGSSRGDTQYF. CDR3 coding DNA: TGTGCCAGCAGCTTAGGCGCTAGCGGGTCCTCCCGGGGAGATACGCAGTATTTT.

The V gene is TRBV27, the J gene TRBJ2-1; tentative D call: TRBD2 (6 bases). In germline, CDR1 is MNHEY, CDR2 SMNVEV (reference sequence). The CDR3 spans 13 residues. Trimming left V 6 bases short and J 8 bases short, with 14 bases between. CDR3 DNA sequence: TGTGCCAGCAGCAGGGTGAGGGAGGATGAGCAGTTCTTC. This translates into CASSRVREDEQFF.